Sequencing of this T cell receptor beta chain was carried out in a study of blood T cell repertoires in COVID-19. Study as a whole: Donors in the United States, Italy and Spain gave samples during acute or convalescent COVID-19. In each case, the material was cDNA or gDNA derived from T cells, B-cell-depleted T cells, or PBMCs.

In its sample, this clone was seen once. Authors' processing steps: Nucleated cell counts were estimated from reference gene primer amplification. Repertoires were generated with immunoSEQ multiplex PCR, while TCRdb's copy carries only in-frame clones and drops some. That table furnishes V, J and clone size, whereas the DNA furnished D and trimming. The sample has over 50,000 clones, around four fifths seen once. V lost 2 bases and J lost 3, with 7 bases in between. This CDR3 is 14 amino acids long. Germline V gene sequence: CDR1 MDHEN, CDR2 SYDVKM. Sequenced: peripheral blood. The TCR originated in a man between 65 and 79 years old with acute or convalescent COVID-19. The chain employs TRBV28 and TRBJ2-2, with a tentative D call TRBD1 (5 bases). CDR3 protein: CASSLQGYTGELFF. CDR3 DNA sequence: TGTGCCAGCAGTTTACAGGGATACACCGGGGAGCTGTTTTTT.